Each of the 7 T cell receptor beta chains below was sequenced from the same sample in a study of T cell responses to AZD1222 COVID-19 vaccine. Only in-frame clones appear in the TCRdb table, and some are missing; sequencing was by immunoSEQ multiplex PCR. Of 84,000 or so clones in the sample, approximately 83% were seen once. The source material was peripheral blood, sampled on day 0 of AZD1222 vaccination. Receptors were obtained from an adult in good health.

J is TRBJ1-1 and V is TRBV6-5; possible D gene TRBD1, 5 bases. Germline CDR1 is MNHEY and CDR2 is SVGAGI. The CDR3 has 13 residues. V lost 6 bases and J lost 1, with 9 bases in between. The CDR3 DNA sequence: TGTGCCAGCAGGGGACTCAGGAACACTGAAGCTTTCTTT. This codes for CASRGLRNTEAFF.

The rearrangement uses TRBV11-2 and TRBJ2-7, with TRBD2 matching 8 bases. There are 15 residues in the CDR3. V trimming: 5 bases; J trimming: 2 bases; junction bases outside the gene matches: 8. Germline CDR1 SGHAT, CDR2 FQNNGV. The DNA of the CDR3 is TGTGCCAGCAGCCTACTCTCGGGGGGGCCCTACGAGCAGTACTTC. Protein product: CASSLLSGGPYEQYF.

The chain uses TRBV7-3 and TRBJ2-2; D could derive from TRBD1 or TRBD2 (5 bases each). The CDR3 is made up of 16 amino acids. The germline gives CDR1 SGHTA, CDR2 FQGTGA. The V end lost 4 bases, the J end lost 0 bases, and 12 bases lay between the germline ends. CDR3 in DNA: TGTGCCAGCAGCTCCCTCGGGACGGCGAACACCGGGGAGCTGTTTTTT. Protein sequence: CASSSLGTANTGELFF.

V usage is TRBV18 and J usage is TRBJ2-2; 8 nucleotides align to TRBD1. The V and J ends lost 1 base and 13 bases, in that order; junction bases with no gene match: 11. The CDR3 extends over 15 amino acids. Germline V gene sequence: CDR1 KGHSH, CDR2 LQKENI. This chain's CDR3 is CASSPLSQGAVGLFF. The CDR3 coding sequence is TGTGCCAGCTCACCACTCTCCCAGGGGGCCGTGGGGCTGTTTTTT.

CDR3 DNA: TGTGCCAGCAGCCCTCCCGGGACTACTACCGGGGAGCTGTTTTTT. It translates to CASSPPGTTTGELFF. The chain is built from TRBV9 and TRBJ2-2; 7 nucleotides match TRBD2. Germline V gene sequence: CDR1 SGDLS, CDR2 YYNGEE. The CDR3 totals 15 residues. V lost 4 bases and J lost 5; bases outside the gene matches: 8. The whole variable domain, remainder taken from reference TRBV9 and TRBJ2-2, is DSGVTQTPKHLITATGQRVTLRCSPRSGDLSVYWYQQSLDQGLQFLIQYYNGEERAKGNILERFSAQQFPDLHSELNLSSLELGDSALYFCASSPPGTTTGELFFGEGSRLTVL.

Concerning this clone: One junction end does not reproduce the germline sequence, and a read error may be involved. The genes are TRBV28 and TRBJ1-5; possible D gene TRBD1, 5 bases. CDR3 size: 15 residues. Germline CDR1 reads MDHEN; CDR2 reads SYDVKM. CDR3 sequence (DNA): TGTGCCAGCATTTTAAGGAGCAGGGACGATCAGCCCCAGCATTTT. This gives the protein CASILRSRDDQPQHF.

The chain carries TRBV5-4 and TRBJ2-1, with 10 positions matching TRBD2. Per the germline V gene, CDR1 is SGHNT and CDR2 is YYREEE (reference sequence). The CDR3 covers 17 residues. V trimming: 4 bases; J trimming: 8 bases; junction bases outside the gene matches: 15. As DNA, the CDR3 is TGTGCCAGCAGCCCCCAGCCCGGACTAGCGGTGTTGCATGAGCAGTTCTTC. This sequence encodes CASSPQPGLAVLHEQFF.